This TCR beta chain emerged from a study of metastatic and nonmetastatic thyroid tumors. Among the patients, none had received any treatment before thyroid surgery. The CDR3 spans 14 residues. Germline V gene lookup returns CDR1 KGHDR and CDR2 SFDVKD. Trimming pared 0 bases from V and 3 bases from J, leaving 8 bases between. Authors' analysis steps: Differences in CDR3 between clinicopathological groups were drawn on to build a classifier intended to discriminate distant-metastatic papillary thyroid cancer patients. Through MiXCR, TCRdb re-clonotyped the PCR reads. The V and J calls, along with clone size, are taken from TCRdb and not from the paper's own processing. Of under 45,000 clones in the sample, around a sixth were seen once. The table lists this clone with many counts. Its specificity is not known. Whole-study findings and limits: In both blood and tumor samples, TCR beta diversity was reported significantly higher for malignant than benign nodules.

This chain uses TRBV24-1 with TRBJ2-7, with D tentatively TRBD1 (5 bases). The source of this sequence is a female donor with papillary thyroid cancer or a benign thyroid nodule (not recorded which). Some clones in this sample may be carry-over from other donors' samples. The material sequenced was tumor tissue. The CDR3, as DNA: TGTGCCACCAGTGATTTGACAGGTCACTACGAGCAGTACTTC. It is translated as CATSDLTGHYEQYF.